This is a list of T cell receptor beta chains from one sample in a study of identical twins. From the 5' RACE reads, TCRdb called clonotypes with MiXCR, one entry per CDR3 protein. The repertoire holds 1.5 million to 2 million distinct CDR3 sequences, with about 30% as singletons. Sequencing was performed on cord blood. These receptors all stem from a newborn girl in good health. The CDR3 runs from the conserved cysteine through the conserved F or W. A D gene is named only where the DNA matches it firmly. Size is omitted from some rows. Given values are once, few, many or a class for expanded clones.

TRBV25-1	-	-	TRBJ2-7	CASSEYSWYGLSYEQYF	TGTGCCAGCAGTGAATATTCCTGGTACGGACTCTCCTACGAGCAGTACTTC
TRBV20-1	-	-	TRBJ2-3	CSASGYRDSTDTQYF	TGCAGTGCTAGCGGCTACAGGGACTCCACAGATACGCAGTATTTT
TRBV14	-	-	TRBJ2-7	CASSLRIGYEQYF	TGTGCCAGCAGCCTTCGGATAGGGTACGAGCAGTACTTC
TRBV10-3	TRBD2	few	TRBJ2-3	CATGAGGSDTQYF	TGTGCCACCGGGGCGGGAGGATCAGATACGCAGTATTTT
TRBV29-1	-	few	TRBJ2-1	CSTGQSQEQFF	TGCAGCACTGGACAGTCACAAGAGCAGTTCTTC
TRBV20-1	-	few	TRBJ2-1	CSASTSPAVGDNEQFF	TGCAGTGCTAGCACGTCCCCGGCGGTAGGGGACAATGAGCAGTTCTTC
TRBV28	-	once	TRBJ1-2	CASSLTAGKNYGYTF	TGTGCCAGCAGTTTAACGGCAGGGAAGAACTATGGCTACACCTTC
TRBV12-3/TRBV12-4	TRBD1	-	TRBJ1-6	CASSPVGTVTYNSPLHF	TGTGCCAGCAGTCCCGTCGGGACAGTAACTTATAATTCACCCCTCCACTTT
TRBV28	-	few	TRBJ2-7	CASRIVGRSSYEQYF	TGTGCCAGCAGGATAGTAGGGAGGAGCTCCTACGAGCAGTACTTC
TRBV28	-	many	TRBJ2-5	CASSPLLGETQYF	TGTGCCAGCAGTCCCCTCCTAGGAGAGACCCAGTACTTC
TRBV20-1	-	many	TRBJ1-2	CSARTGGANYGYTF	TGCAGTGCTAGAACTGGGGGGGCTAACTATGGCTACACCTTC
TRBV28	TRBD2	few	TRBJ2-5	CASSFLGAGQETQYF	TGTGCCAGCAGTTTCCTTGGAGCGGGGCAAGAGACCCAGTACTTC
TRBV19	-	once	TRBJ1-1	CASKAGWGNTEAFF	TGTGCCAGTAAGGCAGGGTGGGGGAACACTGAAGCTTTCTTT
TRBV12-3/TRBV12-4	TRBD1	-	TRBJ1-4	CASGQGSEKLFF	TGTGCCAGTGGACAGGGATCAGAAAAACTGTTTTTT
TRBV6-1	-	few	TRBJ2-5	CASSDPGLRETQYF	TGTGCCAGCAGTGATCCGGGCCTTAGGGAGACCCAGTACTTC
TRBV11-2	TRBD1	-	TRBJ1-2	CASRHWDRRYGYTF	TGTGCCAGCCGTCATTGGGACAGGAGATATGGCTACACCTTC
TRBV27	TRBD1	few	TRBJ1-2	CASSLWWGQGIVPYGYTF	TGTGCCAGCAGTTTATGGTGGGGACAGGGTATTGTTCCCTATGGCTACACCTTC
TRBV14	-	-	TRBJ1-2	CASSQDIGGAGYTF	TGTGCCAGCAGCCAAGATATTGGAGGGGCCGGCTACACCTTC
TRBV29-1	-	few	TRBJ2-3	CSVRPGADTQYF	TGCAGCGTTCGTCCAGGAGCAGATACGCAGTATTTT
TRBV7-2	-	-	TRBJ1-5	CASSLEYNQPQHF	TGTGCCAGCAGCTTAGAATACAATCAGCCCCAGCATTTT
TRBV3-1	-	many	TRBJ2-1	CASSQVYEQFF	TGTGCCAGCAGCCAGGTATATGAGCAGTTCTTC
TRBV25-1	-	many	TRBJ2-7	CASSELEGGSYEQYF	TGTGCCAGCAGTGAATTGGAGGGAGGCTCCTACGAGCAGTACTTC
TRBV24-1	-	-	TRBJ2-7	CATSDFRQQRDEQYF	TGTGCCACCAGTGATTTTCGGCAGCAAAGGGATGAGCAGTACTTC
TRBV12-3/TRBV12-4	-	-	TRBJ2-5	CASRPSGYQETQYF	TGTGCCAGCCGGCCGTCCGGGTACCAAGAGACCCAGTACTTC
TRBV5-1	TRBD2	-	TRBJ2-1	CASSSRLAELYNEQFF	TGCGCCAGCAGCTCTAGACTAGCGGAGCTATACAATGAGCAGTTCTTC
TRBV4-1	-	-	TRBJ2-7	CASSQDLVAHEQYF	TGCGCCAGCAGCCAAGACCTAGTGGCGCACGAGCAGTACTTC
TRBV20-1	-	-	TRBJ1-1	CSARWDRRAFF	TGCAGTGCTAGGTGGGACCGCCGAGCTTTCTTT
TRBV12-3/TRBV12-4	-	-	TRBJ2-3	CASSTGRRGTDTEYF	TGTGCCAGCAGTACCGGACGCCGGGGCACAGATACGGAGTATTTT
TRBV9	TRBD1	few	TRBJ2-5	CASSPRTGRQETQYF	TGTGCCAGCAGCCCCCGGACAGGGAGGCAAGAGACCCAGTACTTC
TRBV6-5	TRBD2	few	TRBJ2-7	CASSGSGKGNEQYF	TGTGCCAGCAGTGGTAGCGGGAAGGGCAATGAGCAGTACTTC
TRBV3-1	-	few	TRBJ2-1	CASSQFQSGRANEQFF	TGTGCCAGCAGCCAATTCCAGTCGGGCAGGGCCAATGAGCAGTTCTTC
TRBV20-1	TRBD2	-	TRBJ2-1	CSAGLAGAPQFF	TGCAGTGCTGGACTAGCGGGGGCCCCGCAGTTCTTC
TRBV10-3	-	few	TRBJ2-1	CAISGGRPYNEQFF	TGTGCCATCAGTGGGGGGAGGCCCTACAATGAGCAGTTCTTC
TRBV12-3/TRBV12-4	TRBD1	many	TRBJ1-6	CASSSGTGSSPLHF	TGTGCCAGCAGTTCTGGGACAGGGTCCTCTCCCCTCCACTTT
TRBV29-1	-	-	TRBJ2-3	CSVAGRQGGGTDTQYF	TGCAGCGTTGCGGGGCGACAGGGAGGGGGCACAGATACGCAGTATTTT
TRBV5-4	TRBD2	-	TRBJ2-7	CASSQPGLVYEQYF	TGTGCCAGCAGTCAGCCGGGACTAGTCTACGAGCAGTACTTC
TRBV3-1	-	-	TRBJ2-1	CASSQSLASGDEQFF	TGTGCCAGCAGCCAGTCACTAGCTTCCGGTGATGAGCAGTTCTTC
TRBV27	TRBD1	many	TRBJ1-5	CASSFDRGNQPQHF	TGTGCCAGCAGTTTTGACAGGGGTAATCAGCCCCAGCATTTT
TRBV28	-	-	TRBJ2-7	CASSFRTRGEQYF	TGTGCCAGCAGTTTCCGTACTAGGGGCGAGCAGTACTTC
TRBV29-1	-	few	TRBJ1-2	CSPYRTVKRGYTF	TGCAGCCCCTACCGGACAGTTAAACGTGGCTACACCTTC